This is a list of T cell receptor beta chains from one sample in a study of cytomegalovirus exposure and HLA in healthy donors. Produced via immunoSEQ multiplex PCR; TCRdb's table is partial and in-frame only. Of approximately 150,000 clones listed, 70% to 80% are singletons. The sample comprised PBMCs. The receptor set was obtained from a woman in her twenties or thirties in good health and CMV-seropositive. Both conserved end residues are part of each CDR3. A D gene is named only where the DNA matches it firmly. Where a row states a size, it is once, few, many or the class of an expanded clone; other rows omit it.

D: TRBD2
J: TRBJ2-5
V: TRBV5-4
size: NA
DNA: TGTGCCAGCAGAACAGCGGGAGGGCCTGAGACCCAGTACTTC
CDR3: CASRTAGGPETQYF

D: NA
J: TRBJ2-7
V: TRBV4-1
size: once
DNA: TGCGCCAGCAGCCAAGGGAATTGGGAGGCCTACGAGCAGTACTTC
CDR3: CASSQGNWEAYEQYF

D: TRBD1
J: TRBJ2-2
V: TRBV6-4
size: NA
DNA: TGTGCCAGCGGACAGGGCAGGGACACCGGGGAGCTGTTTTTT
CDR3: CASGQGRDTGELFF

D: NA
J: TRBJ1-5
V: TRBV5-3
size: NA
DNA: TGTGCCAGAAGCTTGTCGGGAGGAGGGCCTCAGCCCCAGCATTTT
CDR3: CARSLSGGGPQPQHF

D: TRBD2
J: TRBJ2-7
V: TRBV6-1
size: NA
DNA: TGTGCCAGCAGTAACCTGGCGGGAGTGAACCACGAGCAGTACTTC
CDR3: CASSNLAGVNHEQYF

D: NA
J: TRBJ2-3
V: TRBV7-2
size: once
DNA: TGTGCCAGCAGCTTAGGGCCTAGCAGCACAGATACGCAGTATTTT
CDR3: CASSLGPSSTDTQYF

D: TRBD2
J: TRBJ2-1
V: TRBV25-1
size: NA
DNA: TGTGCCAGCAGTGTTATTACTAGCGGGAGTTACAATGAGCAGTTCTTC
CDR3: CASSVITSGSYNEQFF

D: NA
J: TRBJ2-2
V: TRBV10-1
size: NA
DNA: TGCGCCAGCAGTAAAGGACAGACCGGGGAGCTGTTTTTT
CDR3: CASSKGQTGELFF

D: NA
J: TRBJ1-5
V: TRBV7-2
size: NA
DNA: TGTGCCAGCAGCTCAGCCGGGCCCCAGCATTTT
CDR3: CASSSAGPQHF

D: NA
J: TRBJ1-5
V: TRBV6-6
size: NA
DNA: TGTGCCAGCAGTACCCGCGGGGGAGACAATCAGCCCCAGCATTTT
CDR3: CASSTRGGDNQPQHF

D: NA
J: TRBJ2-2
V: TRBV5-1
size: NA
DNA: TGCGCCAGCAGCTTATCGATTCAGGTTCGCAATTTCGCCGCCGGGGAGCTGTTTTTT
CDR3: CASSLSIQVRNFAAGELFF

D: NA
J: TRBJ1-5
V: TRBV5-5
size: NA
DNA: TGTGCCAGCAGCTTTCAACAGGGAATAGGTCAGCCCCAGCATTTT
CDR3: CASSFQQGIGQPQHF

D: TRBD1
J: TRBJ2-7
V: TRBV15
size: NA
DNA: TGTGCCACCAGTAAGGAACAGGGGGCGGTCTACGAGCAGTACTTC
CDR3: CATSKEQGAVYEQYF

D: TRBD1
J: TRBJ2-5
V: TRBV7-8
size: NA
DNA: TGTGCCAGCAGCTTAGTGAGACAGGGGGCAAGGGAGACCCAGTACTTC
CDR3: CASSLVRQGARETQYF

D: TRBD1
J: TRBJ1-4
V: TRBV5-1
size: once
DNA: TGCGCCAGCAGCTCAACAGGGGGCTTTAATGAAAAACTGTTTTTT
CDR3: CASSSTGGFNEKLFF

D: NA
J: TRBJ1-2
V: TRBV10-3
size: once
DNA: TGTGCCATCAGTAGCCGGGGGGAAGGGGGCTACACCTTC
CDR3: CAISSRGEGGYTF

D: TRBD2
J: TRBJ2-7
V: TRBV5-1
size: NA
DNA: TGCGCCAGCGGGGAGGGCTCCTACGAGCAGTACTTC
CDR3: CASGEGSYEQYF

D: NA
J: TRBJ2-7
V: TRBV14
size: NA
DNA: TGTGCCAGCAGCTTCTCCGACTTAGTAGGTACCAACGAGCAGTACTTC
CDR3: CASSFSDLVGTNEQYF

D: NA
J: TRBJ2-3
V: TRBV12-5
size: NA
DNA: TGTGCTAGTGGTTCCGATGTCGGGTCAGGCACAGATACGCAGTATTTT
CDR3: CASGSDVGSGTDTQYF

D: NA
J: TRBJ1-2
V: TRBV5-4
size: NA
DNA: TGTGCCAGCAGCTTCGGTGGGGCCCCGAACTATGGCTACACCTTC
CDR3: CASSFGGAPNYGYTF

D: NA
J: TRBJ2-2
V: TRBV21-1
size: NA
DNA: TGTGCCAGCAGCAAAGCCGCGGGCGGCACCGGGGAGCTGTTTTTT
CDR3: CASSKAAGGTGELFF

D: NA
J: TRBJ2-5
V: TRBV9
size: NA
DNA: TGTGCCAGCAGCCCACAGGGCGCCCAAGAGACCCAGTACTTC
CDR3: CASSPQGAQETQYF

D: TRBD1
J: TRBJ1-2
V: TRBV28
size: once
DNA: TGTGCCAGCAGTTTAAACCGGGACAGGGCTCCATTCTATGGCTACACCTTC
CDR3: CASSLNRDRAPFYGYTF

D: TRBD2
J: TRBJ2-1
V: TRBV5-1
size: NA
DNA: TGCGCCAGCAGCCGAGGATTAGCGGGAGGCTCCTACAATGAGCAGTTCTTC
CDR3: CASSRGLAGGSYNEQFF

D: NA
J: TRBJ2-3
V: TRBV2
size: NA
DNA: TGTGCCAGCAGGGACTTCGCGGTGACAGATACGCAGTATTTT
CDR3: CASRDFAVTDTQYF

D: TRBD2
J: TRBJ2-5
V: TRBV7-9
size: NA
DNA: TGTGCCAGCAGCTCCGGGGAGGGGCGTTTTCTAGAGACCCAGTACTTC
CDR3: CASSSGEGRFLETQYF

D: NA
J: TRBJ1-1
V: TRBV9
size: NA
DNA: TGTGCCAGCTCTCAACAGGTGACCTACACTGAAGCTTTCTTT
CDR3: CASSQQVTYTEAFF

D: TRBD1
J: TRBJ1-1
V: TRBV28
size: NA
DNA: TGTGCCAGCTGGGACAGGAACACTGAAGCTTTCTTT
CDR3: CASWDRNTEAFF

D: TRBD2
J: TRBJ2-5
V: TRBV11-3
size: NA
DNA: TGTGCCAGCAGCTCCCTAGCGGGAGCTGGGGGCCAAGAGACCCAGTACTTC
CDR3: CASSSLAGAGGQETQYF

D: NA
J: TRBJ1-5
V: TRBV6-5
size: few
DNA: TGTGCCAGCAGTTACTCGAACAAGCAGCCCCAGCATTTT
CDR3: CASSYSNKQPQHF

D: NA
J: TRBJ1-2
V: TRBV9
size: NA
DNA: TGTGCCAGCAGCGTAGACCTTGAGAACTATGGCTACACCTTC
CDR3: CASSVDLENYGYTF

D: NA
J: TRBJ2-7
V: TRBV28
size: NA
DNA: TGTGCCAGCAGTTTGGGTGCGGCAGAGCCCAGTTGGTCCTACGAGCAGTACTTC
CDR3: CASSLGAAEPSWSYEQYF

D: NA
J: TRBJ2-7
V: TRBV10-3
size: NA
DNA: TGTGCCACCGTCCCTTCGGCGGAACCCTACGAGCAGTACTTC
CDR3: CATVPSAEPYEQYF

D: TRBD1
J: TRBJ2-7
V: TRBV7-2
size: NA
DNA: TGTGCCAGCAGCCTACCGACAGGGACCCACTACGAGCAGTACTTC
CDR3: CASSLPTGTHYEQYF

D: NA
J: TRBJ2-5
V: TRBV9
size: NA
DNA: TGTGCCAGCAGCGTAAGCCCGACAGAAGAGACCCAGTACTTC
CDR3: CASSVSPTEETQYF

D: TRBD2
J: TRBJ2-1
V: TRBV6-5
size: NA
DNA: TGTGCCAGCGTAGCTAGCGGTTACTACAATGAGCAGTTCTTC
CDR3: CASVASGYYNEQFF

D: TRBD1
J: TRBJ1-2
V: TRBV6-1
size: NA
DNA: TGTGCCAGCGTTCCCTCGACAGGGGCGAACTATGGCTACACCTTC
CDR3: CASVPSTGANYGYTF

D: NA
J: TRBJ2-6
V: TRBV2
size: NA
DNA: TGTGCCAGCAGTCCAATTGGGGCCAACGTCCTGACTTTC
CDR3: CASSPIGANVLTF

D: NA
J: TRBJ1-2
V: TRBV9
size: NA
DNA: TGTGCCAGCAGCGCAGAGGGTCGGGGAGTGGGTGGCTACACCTTC
CDR3: CASSAEGRGVGGYTF

D: NA
J: TRBJ2-3
V: TRBV29-1
size: NA
DNA: TGCAGCGCCCAGTCACTAGCCGCAGATACGCAGTATTTT
CDR3: CSAQSLAADTQYF

D: TRBD1
J: TRBJ1-5
V: TRBV18
size: NA
DNA: TGTGCCAGCTCACCACGAGGGCAGGGGGTGTTCCCGAATCAGCCCCAGCATTTT
CDR3: CASSPRGQGVFPNQPQHF

D: NA
J: TRBJ2-7
V: TRBV18
size: few
DNA: TGTGCCAGCTCACCACGCACCGGTTCCTACGAGCAGTACTTC
CDR3: CASSPRTGSYEQYF

D: NA
J: TRBJ1-2
V: TRBV6-5
size: NA
DNA: TGTGCCAGCAAAATACAGGGCACAAGTAACTATGGCTACACCTTC
CDR3: CASKIQGTSNYGYTF

D: TRBD2
J: TRBJ2-1
V: TRBV29-1
size: few
DNA: TGCAGCGTTCCTCCCCTAGCGGGCCACTACAATGAGCAGTTCTTC
CDR3: CSVPPLAGHYNEQFF

D: TRBD2
J: TRBJ2-1
V: TRBV27
size: NA
DNA: TGTGCCAGCAGCCCCGGGACTAGCGGGAGTGGTGAGCAGTTCTTC
CDR3: CASSPGTSGSGEQFF

D: NA
J: TRBJ2-2
V: TRBV7-2
size: NA
DNA: TGTGCCAGCAGCCCCTTTACGAACACCGGGGAGCTGTTTTTT
CDR3: CASSPFTNTGELFF

D: TRBD2
J: TRBJ2-7
V: TRBV6-5
size: NA
DNA: TGTGCCAGCAGAGGGGGGGTAGCGGGAGGCTACGAGCAGTACTTC
CDR3: CASRGGVAGGYEQYF

D: NA
J: TRBJ1-1
V: TRBV19
size: NA
DNA: TGTGCCAGTAGTATAGGGTTGGGGGGGAATCTCTTTATGAACACTGAAGCTTTCTTT
CDR3: CASSIGLGGNLFMNTEAFF

D: NA
J: TRBJ2-7
V: TRBV4-1
size: NA
DNA: TGCGCCAGCAGCCAAGTCACCAGACAGGTAGGCGAGCAGTACTTC
CDR3: CASSQVTRQVGEQYF